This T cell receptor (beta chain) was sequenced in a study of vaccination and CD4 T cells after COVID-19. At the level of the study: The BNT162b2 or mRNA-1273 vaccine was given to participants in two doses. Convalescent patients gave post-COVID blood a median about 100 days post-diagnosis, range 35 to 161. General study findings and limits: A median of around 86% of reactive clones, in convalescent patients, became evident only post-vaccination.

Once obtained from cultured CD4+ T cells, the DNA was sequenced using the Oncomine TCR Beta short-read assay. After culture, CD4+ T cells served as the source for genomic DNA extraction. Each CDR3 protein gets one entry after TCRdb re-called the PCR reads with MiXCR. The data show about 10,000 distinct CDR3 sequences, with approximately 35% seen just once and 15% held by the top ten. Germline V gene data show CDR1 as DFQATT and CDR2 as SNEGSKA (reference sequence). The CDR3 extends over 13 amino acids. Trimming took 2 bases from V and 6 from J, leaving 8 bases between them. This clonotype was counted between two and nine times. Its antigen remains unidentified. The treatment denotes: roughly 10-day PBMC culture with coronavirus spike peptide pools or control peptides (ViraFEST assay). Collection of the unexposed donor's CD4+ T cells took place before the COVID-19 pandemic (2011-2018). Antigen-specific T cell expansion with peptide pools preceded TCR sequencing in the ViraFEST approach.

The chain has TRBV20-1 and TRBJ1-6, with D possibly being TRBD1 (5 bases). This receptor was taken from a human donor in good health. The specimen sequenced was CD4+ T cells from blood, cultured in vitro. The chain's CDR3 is CSARSGANSPLHF. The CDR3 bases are TGCAGTGCTAGATCCGGGGCTAATTCACCCCTCCACTTT.